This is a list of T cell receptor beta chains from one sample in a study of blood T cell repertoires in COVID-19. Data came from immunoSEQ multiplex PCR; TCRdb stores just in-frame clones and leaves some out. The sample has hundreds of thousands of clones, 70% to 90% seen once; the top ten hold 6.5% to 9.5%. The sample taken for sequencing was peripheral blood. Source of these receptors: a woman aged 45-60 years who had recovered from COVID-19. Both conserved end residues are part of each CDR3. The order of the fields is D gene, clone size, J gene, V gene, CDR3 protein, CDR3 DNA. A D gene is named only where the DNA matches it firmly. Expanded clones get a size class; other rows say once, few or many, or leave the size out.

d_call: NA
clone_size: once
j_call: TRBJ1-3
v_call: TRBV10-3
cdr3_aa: CAISGGPTIYF
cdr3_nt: TGTGCCATCAGTGGAGGTCCCACCATATATTTT

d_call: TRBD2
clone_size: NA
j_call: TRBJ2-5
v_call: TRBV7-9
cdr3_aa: CASSSELAGGPQETQYF
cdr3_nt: TGTGCCAGCAGCTCTGAACTAGCGGGGGGGCCCCAAGAGACCCAGTACTTC

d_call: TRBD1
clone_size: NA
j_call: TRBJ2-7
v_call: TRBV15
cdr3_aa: CATSRDRGRYEQYF
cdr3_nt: TGTGCCACCAGCAGAGACAGGGGGCGTTACGAGCAGTACTTC

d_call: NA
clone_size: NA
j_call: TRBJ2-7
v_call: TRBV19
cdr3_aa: CASSVTGISYEQYF
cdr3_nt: TGTGCCAGTAGTGTTACGGGAATATCCTACGAGCAGTACTTC

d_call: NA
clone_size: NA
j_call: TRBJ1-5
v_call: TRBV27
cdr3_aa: CASSFRGPNQPQHF
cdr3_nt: TGTGCCAGCAGTTTTCGAGGGCCCAATCAGCCCCAGCATTTT

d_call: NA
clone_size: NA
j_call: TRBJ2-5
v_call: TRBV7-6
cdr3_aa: CASQIQETQYF
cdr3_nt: TGTGCCAGCCAAATTCAAGAGACCCAGTACTTC

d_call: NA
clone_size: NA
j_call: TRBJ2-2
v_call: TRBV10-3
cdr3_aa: CATLANTGELFF
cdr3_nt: TGTGCCACACTAGCGAACACCGGGGAGCTGTTTTTT

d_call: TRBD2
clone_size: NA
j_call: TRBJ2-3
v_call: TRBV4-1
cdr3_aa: CASSQVRRRLAGQGDTQYF
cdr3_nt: TGCGCCAGCAGCCAAGTTAGGCGTAGACTAGCGGGACAAGGGGATACGCAGTATTTT

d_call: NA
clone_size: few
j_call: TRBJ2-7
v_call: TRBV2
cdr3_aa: CASSEILGRGEQYF
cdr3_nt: TGTGCCAGCAGTGAAATACTAGGCCGCGGCGAGCAGTACTTC

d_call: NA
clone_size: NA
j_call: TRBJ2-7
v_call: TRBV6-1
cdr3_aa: CASSEFRRAASYEQYF
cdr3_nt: TGTGCCAGCAGTGAATTCCGGAGGGCAGCCTCCTACGAGCAGTACTTC

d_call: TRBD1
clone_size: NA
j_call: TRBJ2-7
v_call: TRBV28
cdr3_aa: CASRTGLNYEQYF
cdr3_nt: TGTGCCAGTCGGACAGGGTTGAACTACGAGCAGTACTTC

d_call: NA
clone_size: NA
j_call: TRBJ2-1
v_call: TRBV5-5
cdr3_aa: CASSLTPYNEQFF
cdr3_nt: TGTGCCAGCAGCTTGACACCTTACAATGAGCAGTTCTTC

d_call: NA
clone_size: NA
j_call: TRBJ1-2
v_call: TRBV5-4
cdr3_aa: CASSLASTDLCYTF
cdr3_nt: TGTGCCAGCAGCTTGGCGTCGACAGACCTCTGCTACACCTTC

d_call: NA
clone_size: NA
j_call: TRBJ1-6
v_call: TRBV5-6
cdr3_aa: CASSRGGTALNSPLHF
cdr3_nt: TGTGCCAGCAGCCGAGGAGGGACGGCCCTTAATTCACCCCTCCACTTT

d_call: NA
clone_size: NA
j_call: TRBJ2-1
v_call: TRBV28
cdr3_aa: CASSFPGHLYNEQFF
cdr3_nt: TGTGCCAGCAGTTTCCCGGGACACCTCTACAATGAGCAGTTCTTC

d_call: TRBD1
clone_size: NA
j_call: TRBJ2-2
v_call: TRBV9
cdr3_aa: CASSYRTGNTGELFF
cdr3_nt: TGTGCCAGCAGCTACCGGACAGGGAACACCGGGGAGCTGTTTTTT